This TCR beta chain emerged from a study of T cell responses to AZD1222 COVID-19 vaccine. General observations from the study: Nearly half of the spike-specific TCRs reportedly recognize variant regions that carry no mutations. Across the whole spike, CD4 TCRs peaked at regions 160-218 and 743-854. White British people made up most donors, females outnumbered males, and clonal diversity was possibly underestimated.

Remarks on this clone: The antigen remains undetermined.

In germline, CDR1 is SNHLY, CDR2 FYNNEI. The CDR3 length is 15 residues. V was pared by 7 bases and J by 0 bases, with 16 bases between. The repertoire was sequenced with immunoSEQ multiplex PCR; TCRdb's copy has only in-frame clones and lacks some. The data show tens of thousands of clones, just over 85% seen once. This receptor was taken from an adult in good health. This specimen consisted of peripheral blood, obtained on day 0 of AZD1222 vaccination. The genes are TRBV2 and TRBJ2-7, with D perhaps TRBD2 (6 bases). The CDR3 spells CASTSRGATSYEQYF. In DNA form, the CDR3 reads TGTGCCAGCACCTCGCGCGGGGCCACCTCCTACGAGCAGTACTTC.